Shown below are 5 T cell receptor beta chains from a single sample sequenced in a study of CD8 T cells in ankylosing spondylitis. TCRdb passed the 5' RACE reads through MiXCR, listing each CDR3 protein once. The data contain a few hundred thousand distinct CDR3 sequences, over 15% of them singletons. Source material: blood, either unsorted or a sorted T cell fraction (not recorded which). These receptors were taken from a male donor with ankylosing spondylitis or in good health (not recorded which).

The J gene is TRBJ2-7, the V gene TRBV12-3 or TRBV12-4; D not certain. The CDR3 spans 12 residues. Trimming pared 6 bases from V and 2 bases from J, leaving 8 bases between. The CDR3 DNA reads TGTGCCAGCAGCCGATGGGCCTACGAGCAGTACTTC. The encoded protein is CASSRWAYEQYF.

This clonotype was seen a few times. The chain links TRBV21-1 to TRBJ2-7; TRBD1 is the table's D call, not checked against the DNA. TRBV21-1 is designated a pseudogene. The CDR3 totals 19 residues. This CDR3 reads CASSLRTVDPGRTYYEQYF. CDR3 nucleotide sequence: TGTGCCAGCAGCCTCAGGACAGTCGACCCTGGGCGGACATACTACGAGCAGTACTTC.

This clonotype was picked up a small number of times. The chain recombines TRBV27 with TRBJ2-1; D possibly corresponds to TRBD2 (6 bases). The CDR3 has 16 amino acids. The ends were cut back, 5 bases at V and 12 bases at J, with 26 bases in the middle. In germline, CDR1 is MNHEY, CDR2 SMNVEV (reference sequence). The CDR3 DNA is TGTGCCAGCAGTGAGGGAGGAGGCTTTTTTGAGGTCGGGCAGTTCTTC. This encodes CASSEGGGFFEVGQFF.

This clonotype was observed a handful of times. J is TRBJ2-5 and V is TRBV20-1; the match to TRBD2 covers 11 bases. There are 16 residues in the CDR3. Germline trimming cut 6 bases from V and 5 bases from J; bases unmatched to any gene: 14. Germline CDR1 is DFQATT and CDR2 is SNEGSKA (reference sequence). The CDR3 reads CSATEASGRTGETQYF. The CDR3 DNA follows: TGCAGTGCCACAGAAGCTAGCGGGAGGACCGGGGAGACCCAGTACTTC.

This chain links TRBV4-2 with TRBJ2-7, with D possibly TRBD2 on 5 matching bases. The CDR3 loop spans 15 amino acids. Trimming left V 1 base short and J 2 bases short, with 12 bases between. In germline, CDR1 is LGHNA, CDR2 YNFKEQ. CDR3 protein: CASSQVVGEPYEQYF. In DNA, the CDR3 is TGTGCCAGCAGCCAAGTTGTGGGAGAGCCCTACGAGCAGTACTTC.